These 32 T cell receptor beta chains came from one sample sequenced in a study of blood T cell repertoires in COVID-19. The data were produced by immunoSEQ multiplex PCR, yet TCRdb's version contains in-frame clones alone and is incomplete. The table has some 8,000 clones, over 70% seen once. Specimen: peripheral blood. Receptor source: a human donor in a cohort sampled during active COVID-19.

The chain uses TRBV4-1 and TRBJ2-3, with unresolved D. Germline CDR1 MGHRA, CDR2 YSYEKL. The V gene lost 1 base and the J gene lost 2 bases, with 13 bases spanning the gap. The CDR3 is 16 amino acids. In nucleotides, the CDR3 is TGCGCCAGCAGCCAAGTTGCCGGAGTCGACACAGATACGCAGTATTTT. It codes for CASSQVAGVDTDTQYF.

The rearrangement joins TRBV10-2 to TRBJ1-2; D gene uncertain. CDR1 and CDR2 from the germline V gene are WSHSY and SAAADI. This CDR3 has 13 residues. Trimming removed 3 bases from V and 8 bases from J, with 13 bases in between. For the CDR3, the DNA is TGCGCCAGCAGTGATCAGTGGGCGGGAGGCTACACCTTC. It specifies CASSDQWAGGYTF.

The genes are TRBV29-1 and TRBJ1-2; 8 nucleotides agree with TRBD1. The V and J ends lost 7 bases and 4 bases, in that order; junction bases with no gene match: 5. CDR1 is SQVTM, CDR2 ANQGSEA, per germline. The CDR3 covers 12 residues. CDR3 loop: CSAWTGSYGYTF. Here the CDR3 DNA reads TGCAGCGCATGGACAGGGAGCTATGGCTACACCTTC.

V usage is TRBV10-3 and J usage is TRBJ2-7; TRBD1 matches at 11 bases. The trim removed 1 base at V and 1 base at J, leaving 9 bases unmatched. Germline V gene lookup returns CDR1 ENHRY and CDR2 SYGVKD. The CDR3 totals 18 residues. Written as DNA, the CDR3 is TGTGCCATCAGTGAGTTTAACCCCGGACAGGGGGCATCCTACGAGCAGTACTTC. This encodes CAISEFNPGQGASYEQYF.

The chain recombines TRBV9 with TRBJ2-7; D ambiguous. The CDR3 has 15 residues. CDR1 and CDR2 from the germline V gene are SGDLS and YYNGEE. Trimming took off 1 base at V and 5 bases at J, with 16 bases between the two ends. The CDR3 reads CASSVNSDTPDEQYF. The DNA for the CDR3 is TGTGCCAGCAGCGTAAATTCTGATACTCCCGACGAGCAGTACTTC.

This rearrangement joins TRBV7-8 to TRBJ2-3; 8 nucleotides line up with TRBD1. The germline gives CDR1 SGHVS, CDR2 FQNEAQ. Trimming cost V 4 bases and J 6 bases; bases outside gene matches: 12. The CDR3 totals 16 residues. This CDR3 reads CASSSGQGRRMDTQYF. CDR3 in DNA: TGTGCCAGCAGCTCTGGACAGGGAAGGAGGATGGATACGCAGTATTTT.

The CDR3 bases are TGTGCCAGCAGCTTGGGGTTTCGGAGGGCCTACGAGCAGTACTTC. Amino acid sequence: CASSLGFRRAYEQYF. V and J are TRBV5-6 and TRBJ2-7, with D perhaps TRBD2 (6 bases). V dropped 0 bases and J dropped 2 bases, with 12 bases sitting between them. Germline loops: CDR1 SGHDT, CDR2 YYEEEE. The CDR3 is 15 amino acids.

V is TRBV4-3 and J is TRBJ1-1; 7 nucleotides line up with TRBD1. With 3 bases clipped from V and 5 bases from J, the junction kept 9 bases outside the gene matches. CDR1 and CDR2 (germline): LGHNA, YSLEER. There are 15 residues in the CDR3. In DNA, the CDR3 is TGCGCCAGCAGCCATGGCACAGGGGTTCTTACTGAAGCTTTCTTT. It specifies CASSHGTGVLTEAFF.

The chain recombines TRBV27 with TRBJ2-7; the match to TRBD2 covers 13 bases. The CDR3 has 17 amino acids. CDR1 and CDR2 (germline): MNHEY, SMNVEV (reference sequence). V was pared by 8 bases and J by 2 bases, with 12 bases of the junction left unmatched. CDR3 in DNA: TGTGCCAGCGCCTCCAGAGGACTAGCGGGAGCCCCCTACGAGCAGTACTTC. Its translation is CASASRGLAGAPYEQYF.

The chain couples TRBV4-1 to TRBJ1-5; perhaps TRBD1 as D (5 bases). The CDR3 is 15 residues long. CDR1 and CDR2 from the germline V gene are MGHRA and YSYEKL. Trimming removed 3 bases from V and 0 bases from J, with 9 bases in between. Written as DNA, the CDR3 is TGCGCCAGCAGCCAGGCAGGGTATAGCAATCAGCCCCAGCATTTT. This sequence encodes CASSQAGYSNQPQHF.

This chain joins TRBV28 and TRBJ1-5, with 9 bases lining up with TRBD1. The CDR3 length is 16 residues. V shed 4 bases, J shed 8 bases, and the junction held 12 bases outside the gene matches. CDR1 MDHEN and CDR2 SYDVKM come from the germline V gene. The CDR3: CASSSVDRGSSEPQHF. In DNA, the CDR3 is TGTGCCAGCAGTTCAGTCGACAGGGGGTCCTCAGAGCCCCAGCATTTT.

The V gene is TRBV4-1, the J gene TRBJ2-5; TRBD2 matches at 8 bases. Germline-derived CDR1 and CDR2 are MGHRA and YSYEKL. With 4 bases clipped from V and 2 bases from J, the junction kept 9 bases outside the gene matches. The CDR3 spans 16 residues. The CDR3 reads CASSLSTSGPQETQYF. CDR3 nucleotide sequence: TGCGCCAGCAGCCTTAGCACTAGCGGTCCTCAAGAGACCCAGTACTTC.

The CDR3 nucleotides are TGTGCCAGCAGCACCATCCTACAGGGGAGCTCCTACGAGCAGTACTTC. It encodes CASSTILQGSSYEQYF. This chain joins TRBV11-1 and TRBJ2-7, with 7 bases matching TRBD1. V dropped 5 bases and J dropped 0; count of bases not matched to a gene: 10. This CDR3 is 16 amino acids long. Germline V gene sequence: CDR1 SGHAT, CDR2 FQDESV (reference sequence).

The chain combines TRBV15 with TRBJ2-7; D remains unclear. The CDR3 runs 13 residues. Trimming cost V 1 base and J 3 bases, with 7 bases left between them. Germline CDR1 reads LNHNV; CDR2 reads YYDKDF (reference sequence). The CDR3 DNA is TGTGCCACCAGCAGAGGAGAGGACTACGAGCAGTACTTC. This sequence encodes CATSRGEDYEQYF.

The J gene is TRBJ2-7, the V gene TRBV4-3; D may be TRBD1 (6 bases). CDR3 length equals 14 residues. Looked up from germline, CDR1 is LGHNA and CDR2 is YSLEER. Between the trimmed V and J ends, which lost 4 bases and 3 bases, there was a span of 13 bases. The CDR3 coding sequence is TGCGCCAGCAGCCGGGACACGAAGTACTACGAGCAGTACTTC. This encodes CASSRDTKYYEQYF.

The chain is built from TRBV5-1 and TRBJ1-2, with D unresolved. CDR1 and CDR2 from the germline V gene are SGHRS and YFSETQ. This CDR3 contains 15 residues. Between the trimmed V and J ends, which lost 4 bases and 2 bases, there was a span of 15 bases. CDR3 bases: TGCGCCAGCAGCCAGTCCGTTGGAGGGAACTATGGCTACACCTTC. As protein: CASSQSVGGNYGYTF.

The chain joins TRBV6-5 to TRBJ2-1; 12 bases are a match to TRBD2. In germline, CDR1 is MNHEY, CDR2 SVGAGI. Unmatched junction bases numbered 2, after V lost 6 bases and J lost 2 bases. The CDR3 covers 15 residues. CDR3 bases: TGTGCCAGCAGCCTAGCGGGAGGGGCCTACAATGAGCAGTTCTTC. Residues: CASSLAGGAYNEQFF.

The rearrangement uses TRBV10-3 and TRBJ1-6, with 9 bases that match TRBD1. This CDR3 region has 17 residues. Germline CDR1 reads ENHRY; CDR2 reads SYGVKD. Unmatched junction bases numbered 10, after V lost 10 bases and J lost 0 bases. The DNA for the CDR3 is TGTGCCACCCGAGGACAGGGGTTCGGCTCCTATAATTCACCCCTCCACTTT. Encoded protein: CATRGQGFGSYNSPLHF.

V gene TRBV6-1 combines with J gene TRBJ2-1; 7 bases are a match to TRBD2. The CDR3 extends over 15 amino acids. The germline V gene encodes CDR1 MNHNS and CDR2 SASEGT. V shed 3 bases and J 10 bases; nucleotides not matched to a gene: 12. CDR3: CASSEGIGRRGEQFF. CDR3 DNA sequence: TGTGCCAGCAGTGAGGGTATAGGGCGGCGGGGGGAGCAGTTCTTC.

The CDR3 is CASRASGTADTQYF. The CDR3 DNA reads as TGTGCCAGTAGGGCTAGCGGGACGGCAGATACGCAGTATTTT. The chain is built from TRBV19 and TRBJ2-3, with TRBD2 matching 9 bases. CDR3 length: 14 residues. Trimming took 6 bases from V and 4 from J; bases not matched to a gene: 5. CDR1 LNHDA and CDR2 SQIVND come from the germline V gene (reference sequence). The complete variable domain, with remaining parts taken from reference TRBV19 and TRBJ2-3, reads DGGITQSPKYLFRKEGQNVTLSCEQNLNHDAMYWYRQDPGQGLRLIYYSQIVNDFQKGDIAEGYSVSREKKESFPLTVTSAQKNPTAFYLCASRASGTADTQYFGPGTRLTVL.

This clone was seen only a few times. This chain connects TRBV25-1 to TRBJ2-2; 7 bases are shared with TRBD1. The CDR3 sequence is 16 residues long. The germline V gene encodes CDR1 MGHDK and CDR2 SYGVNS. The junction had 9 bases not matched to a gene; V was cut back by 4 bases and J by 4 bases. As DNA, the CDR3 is TGTGCCAGCAGTGGGTTGACAGGGTCGGTCACCGGGGAGCTGTTTTTT. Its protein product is CASSGLTGSVTGELFF.

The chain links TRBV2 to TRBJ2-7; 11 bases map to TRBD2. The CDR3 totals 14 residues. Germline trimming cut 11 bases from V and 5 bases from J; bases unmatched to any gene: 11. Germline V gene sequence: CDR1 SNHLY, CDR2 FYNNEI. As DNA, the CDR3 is TGTGCCGGAGTAACTAGCGGGAGAGGAAACGAGCAGTACTTC. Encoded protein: CAGVTSGRGNEQYF.

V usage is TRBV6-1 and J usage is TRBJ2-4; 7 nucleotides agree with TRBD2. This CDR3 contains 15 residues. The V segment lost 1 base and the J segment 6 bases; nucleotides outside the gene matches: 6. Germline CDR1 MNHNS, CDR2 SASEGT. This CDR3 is CASSEGVAGVNIQYF. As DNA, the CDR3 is TGTGCCAGCAGTGAAGGGGTAGCGGGTGTAAACATTCAGTACTTC.

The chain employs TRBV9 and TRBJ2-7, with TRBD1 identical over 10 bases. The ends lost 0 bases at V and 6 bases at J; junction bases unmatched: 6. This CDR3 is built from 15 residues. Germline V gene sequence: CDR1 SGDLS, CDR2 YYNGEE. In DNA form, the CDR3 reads TGTGCCAGCAGCGTAGGGGGGACAGGGGCTCGCGAGCAGTACTTC. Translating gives CASSVGGTGAREQYF.

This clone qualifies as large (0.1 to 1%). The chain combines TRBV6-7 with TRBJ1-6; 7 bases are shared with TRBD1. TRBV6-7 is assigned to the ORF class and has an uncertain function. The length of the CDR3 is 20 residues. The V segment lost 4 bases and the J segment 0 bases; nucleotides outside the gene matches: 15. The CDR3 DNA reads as TGTGCCAGCAGTTTACGACAAAGGGGGCCCCGAAGCTCCTATAATTCACCCCTCCACTTT. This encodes CASSLRQRGPRSSYNSPLHF.

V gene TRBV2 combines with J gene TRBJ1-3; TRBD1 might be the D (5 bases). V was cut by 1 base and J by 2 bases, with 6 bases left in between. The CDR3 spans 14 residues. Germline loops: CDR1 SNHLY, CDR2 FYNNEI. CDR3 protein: CASSEGRAGNTIYF. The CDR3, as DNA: TGTGCCAGCAGTGAAGGCAGGGCTGGAAACACCATATATTTT.

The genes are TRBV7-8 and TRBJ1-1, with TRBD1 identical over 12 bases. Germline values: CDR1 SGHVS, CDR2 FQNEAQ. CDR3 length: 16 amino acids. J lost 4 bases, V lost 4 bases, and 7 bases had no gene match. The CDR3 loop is CASSSGTGGFRTEAFF. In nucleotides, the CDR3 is TGTGCCAGCAGCTCAGGGACAGGGGGCTTCCGCACTGAAGCTTTCTTT.

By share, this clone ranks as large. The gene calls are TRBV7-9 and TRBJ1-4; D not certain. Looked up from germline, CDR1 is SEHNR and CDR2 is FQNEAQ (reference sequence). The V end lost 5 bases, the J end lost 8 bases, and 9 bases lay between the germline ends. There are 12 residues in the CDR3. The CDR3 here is CASSLGLEKLFF. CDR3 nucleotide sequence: TGTGCCAGCAGCCTCGGACTGGAAAAACTGTTTTTT.

Here the CDR3 DNA reads TGTGCCAGTAGTGGACCCGGACTAGAGGCTCCCATTTTTACCAAAAACATTCAGTACTTC. Amino acids: CASSGPGLEAPIFTKNIQYF. The chain uses TRBV19 and TRBJ2-4; 7 nucleotides line up with TRBD2. CDR3 length: 20 residues. The V gene's germline CDR1 is LNHDA and CDR2 SQIVND (reference sequence). After removal of 5 bases from V and 2 bases from J, the junction contained 21 bases not matched to a gene.

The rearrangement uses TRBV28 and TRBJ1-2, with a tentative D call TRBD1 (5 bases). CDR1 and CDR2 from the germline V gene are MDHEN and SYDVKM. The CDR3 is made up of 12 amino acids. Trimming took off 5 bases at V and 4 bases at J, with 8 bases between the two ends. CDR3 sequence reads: CASSQGGYGYTF. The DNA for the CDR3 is TGTGCCAGCAGTCAGGGTGGCTATGGCTACACCTTC.

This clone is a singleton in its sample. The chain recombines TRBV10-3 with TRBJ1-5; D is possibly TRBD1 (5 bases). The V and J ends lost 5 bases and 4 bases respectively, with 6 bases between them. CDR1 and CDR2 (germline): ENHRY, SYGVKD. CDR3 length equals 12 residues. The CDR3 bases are TGTGCCATCAGTAAGGGGAATCAGCCCCAGCATTTT. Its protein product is CAISKGNQPQHF.

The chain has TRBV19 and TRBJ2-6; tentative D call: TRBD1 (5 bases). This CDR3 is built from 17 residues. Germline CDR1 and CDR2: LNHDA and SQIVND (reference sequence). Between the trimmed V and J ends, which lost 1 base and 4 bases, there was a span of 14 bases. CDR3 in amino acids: CASSIARPGKGANVLTF. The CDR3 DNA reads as TGTGCCAGTAGTATAGCGCGGCCAGGGAAAGGGGCCAACGTCCTGACTTTC. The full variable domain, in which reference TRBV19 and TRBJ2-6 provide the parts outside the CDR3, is DGGITQSPKYLFRKEGQNVTLSCEQNLNHDAMYWYRQDPGQGLRLIYYSQIVNDFQKGDIAEGYSVSREKKESFPLTVTSAQKNPTAFYLCASSIARPGKGANVLTFGAGSRLTVL.